This TCR beta chain came from a study of CXCR3-negative and CXCR3-positive naive CD8 T cells (dated by TCRdb to between 2017 and 2020). Describing the broader study: About 135 million TRB reads were obtained in total, roughly 1.5 +/- 0.3 million reads per library. The diversity and physicochemical repertoire analyses included some 11 donors pooled from two independent experiments. For the TRBV-TRBJ cluster analysis, the naive subsets came from about five donors, while the memory cells came from 3 donors.

Each CD8+ T cell subset was flow-sorted in triplicate, and some 310,000 cells per subset were placed directly into RLT lysis buffer. Naive CD8+ T cells were defined stringently as CD45RO-CCR7+CD27+CD95- to exclude memory contaminants. Peripheral blood mononuclear cells were isolated from buffy coats using standard density gradient centrifugation. A FACSAria III was used to flow-sort naive CD8+ T cells into CXCR3-negative and CXCR3-positive populations. An RNeasy Mini Kit was used to extract total RNA from the sorted cells. Comments on this clonotype: Its antigen is unknown.

What the research found in general, with its limitations: TRBV-TRBJ usage was similar between naive CXCR3-negative and CXCR3-positive cells from the same donor, while memory cells showed distinct patterns. Both naive subsets had comparably high repertoire diversity, while memory CD8+ T cells had much lower repertoire diversity. Because CXCR3 expression was partially decreased after cryopreservation, freshly isolated PBMCs were used for most assays. Because surface CD5, which is linked to self-reactivity in mice, was comparable between the naive subsets, TCR interaction strength was also inferred from the physicochemical properties of TRB CDR3s. Compared with CXCR3-negative naive cells, CXCR3-positive naive cells had TRB CDR3s with higher hydrophobicity (lower Kidera factor 4), lower energy, and higher strength and volume indices.

Based on the germline V gene, the CDR1 and CDR2 sequences are SQVTM and ANQGSEA. The CDR3 holds 16 amino acids from the cysteine to the phenylalanine. A DNA sequence was not provided. TCRdb records NextSeq 550 as the sequencer. The Human TCR Profiling Kit (MiLaboratory) was used to make UMI-labeled 5' RACE TRB cDNA libraries. The full amount of extracted RNA was used for cDNA synthesis, and the full amount of resulting cDNA was used for PCR amplification. Libraries were prepared in parallel with an identical number of PCR cycles. Per the original workflow: With a minimum of two reads required per UMI, MIGEC and MiXCR pulled out about 50,000 +/- 10,000 unique UMI-labeled TRB cDNA molecules from each library. Each library averaged about 38,000 +/- 11,000 functional in-frame TRB CDR3 nucleotide clonotypes without stop codons. Diversity metrics, including normalized Shannon-Wiener and Chao1, were computed in VDJtools after downsampling to 5000 UMI-labeled TRB molecules per sample. Clonotype-size-weighted physicochemical properties of the central five CDR3 residues (interaction energy, strength, volume and Kidera factor 4) were computed in VDJtools. After the reads were reprocessed by TCRdb, one entry was made per CDR3 protein sequence, with no DNA. For this entry, the V and J calls and clone size follow TCRdb and not the study's own pipeline. The sample has more than 20,000 distinct CDR3 sequences on record. The ten largest clones capture roughly 4% of the sample.

The specimen was naive CXCR3- CD8+ T cells from blood. The cell subset or site label corresponds to: CD45RO-CCR7+CD27+CD95- naive CD8+ T cells lacking CXCR3 (TNR3-). This TCR came from a human donor in good health. Some clones in this sample may be carry-over from other donors' samples. This sequence uses TRBV29-1 and TRBJ2-2; TCRdb's D call, TRBD2, is unchecked because there is no DNA. CDR3 region: CSVELGRAANTGELFF.